This T cell receptor beta chain was profiled in a study of identical twins. TCRdb re-called the 5' RACE reads through MiXCR, storing one row per CDR3 protein. The top ten hold just over 7% of the sample, which has about 340,000 distinct CDR3 sequences, roughly an eighth seen once. V shed 1 base, J shed 2 bases, and the junction held 5 bases outside the gene matches. CDR3 length equals 16 residues. Per the germline V gene, CDR1 is SEHNR and CDR2 is FQNEAQ (reference sequence). This clonotype was counted only a few times. These data were also filed under a second study, of yellow fever vaccine responses in identical twins.

Source material: CD8+ T cells sorted from blood. This sequence joins TRBV7-9 and TRBJ2-3, with TRBD2 matching 8 bases. The receptor was isolated from a woman aged 18-29 years in good health. This chain's CDR3 is CASSLGAGAFTDTQYF. In nucleotides, the CDR3 is TGTGCCAGCAGCTTAGGAGCGGGAGCGTTCACAGATACGCAGTATTTT.